This T cell receptor beta chain is drawn from a study of T cells in Graves' hyperthyroidism and ophthalmopathy. Study-wide results and caveats: Progression to ophthalmopathy was predicted a median of approximately 6.4 months early.

Patients were aged 18 to 65, had disease duration under 2 months, and had newly diagnosed hyperthyroidism. Orbital computed tomography, thyroid ultrasound, serum thyroxine and TRAb, and clinical symptoms together informed the diagnoses. Remarks on this clonotype: Its target is not known.

RNA transcripts provided the source from which TCR beta CDR3 regions were amplified. First-round RT-PCR targeting the TCR CDR3 was performed with the HTBI primer set. TCRdb used MiXCR to reprocess the multiplex PCR reads, holding one entry per CDR3 protein. The sample includes approximately 560,000 distinct CDR3 sequences, more than 45% of them seen just once. Trimming removed 0 bases at V and 6 bases at J, with 14 bases between. This CDR3 has 16 residues. Germline V gives CDR1 MNHEY, CDR2 SVGAGI. The clonotype was recovered from a woman aged 18-35 years with Graves' hyperthyroidism. The specimen was peripheral blood or thyroid tissue (not recorded which). The chain uses TRBV6-5 and TRBJ1-4; D remains unclear. The CDR3 loop reads CASSYSNPGSDEKLFF. Here the CDR3 DNA reads TGTGCCAGCAGTTACTCGAATCCAGGCTCAGATGAAAAACTGTTTTTT.